These 11 T cell receptor beta chains came from one sample sequenced in a study of T cell repertoires in cytomegalovirus infection. No antigen has been assigned to these receptors. MiXCR was run by TCRdb on the reads, yielding one entry per CDR3 protein. Found here are approximately 220,000 distinct CDR3 sequences, approximately 40% of them singletons; the top ten hold 55% to 70%. The source material was CD8+ T cells from cultured PBMCs, sampled from culture after CMV antigen stimulation. These receptors originate from a human donor in good health (CMV status not recorded). Some clones in this sample may be carry-over from other donors' samples.

The CDR3 DNA sequence: TGTGCCAGCAGCTTTTCAGGAGACAGGGGGTCTGGCTACACCTTC. Translated: CASSFSGDRGSGYTF. This chain connects TRBV7-9 to TRBJ1-2; 9 bases fit TRBD1. The CDR3 is 15 residues long. Germline values: CDR1 SEHNR, CDR2 FQNEAQ (reference sequence). Unmatched junction bases numbered 9, after V lost 3 bases and J lost 7 bases.

This clonotype has ten or more counts. The CDR3 sequence is CASSLGTGLYF. The CDR3 DNA sequence: TGTGCCAGCAGCTTAGGCACGGGCTTATACTTC. The V and J genes are TRBV7-2 and TRBJ2-4, with D unresolved. V dropped 1 base and J dropped 16 bases, with 11 bases sitting between them. CDR3 length: 11 amino acids. Germline CDR1 and CDR2: SGHTA and FQGNSA. Filled out from reference TRBV7-2 and TRBJ2-4, the complete variable domain reads GAGVSQSPSNKVTEKGKDVELRCDPISGHTALYWYRQSLGQGLEFLIYFQGNSAPDKSGLPSDRFSAERTGGSVSTLTIQRTQQEDSAVYLCASSLGTGLYFGAGTRLSVL.

The chain has TRBV6-1 and TRBJ2-1; D is possibly TRBD1 (7 bases). The CDR3 runs 17 residues. Germline CDR1 and CDR2: MNHNS and SASEGT. V was cut by 6 bases and J by 0 bases, with 18 bases left in between. The CDR3 sequence is CASSPEGAGSSYNEQFF. The CDR3 bases are TGTGCCAGCAGCCCCGAGGGGGCGGGGAGCTCCTACAATGAGCAGTTCTTC.

This chain links TRBV5-6 with TRBJ1-2; D is undetermined. The V and J ends lost 7 bases and 10 bases respectively, with 14 bases between them. Germline V CDR1 and CDR2: SGHDT, YYEEEE. The CDR3 has 11 amino acids. This CDR3 is CASGPNWDYTF. CDR3 coding DNA: TGTGCCAGCGGCCCTAACTGGGACTACACCTTC.

This chain connects TRBV10-3 to TRBJ1-1; no clear D gene. The CDR3 is 13 amino acids. From germline, CDR1 is ENHRY and CDR2 SYGVKD. V lost 11 bases to trimming and J lost 0 bases, with 13 bases between them. In nucleotides, the CDR3 is TGTGCCGTCTGCTCGGGCCTGAACACTGAAGCTTTCTTT. Its protein product is CAVCSGLNTEAFF.

This clonotype was counted a few times. The chain couples TRBV12-3 or TRBV12-4 to TRBJ1-1, with no clear D. The CDR3 has 13 residues. Trimming stripped 1 base from V and 1 base from J, with 4 bases between. The CDR3 DNA sequence: TGTGCCAGCAGTTTAGTCACGAACACTGAAGCTTTCTTT. Amino acids: CASSLVTNTEAFF.

This clonotype was seen a few times. CDR3 coding DNA: TGTGCCAGCAGTACCTCTCGACTAGCGGCCACCTACGAGCAGTACTTC. The encoded protein is CASSTSRLAATYEQYF. The V gene is TRBV28, the J gene TRBJ2-7; TRBD2 agrees at 9 bases. CDR1 and CDR2 (germline): MDHEN, SYDVKM. The junction had 10 bases not matched to a gene; V was cut back by 5 bases and J by 2 bases. The CDR3 spans 16 residues.

Sample share makes this clonotype medium-sized. This chain uses TRBV7-6 with TRBJ2-1; 9 nucleotides line up with TRBD2. V lost 1 base to trimming and J lost 7 bases; unmatched junction nucleotides: 8. The CDR3 is 16 residues long. Germline CDR1 and CDR2: SGHVS and FNYEAQ. DNA for the CDR3: TGTGCCAGCAGCTTAGAGTCTAGCGGGAACCAAAATGAGCAGTTCTTC. Encoded protein: CASSLESSGNQNEQFF.

The V and J genes are TRBV20-1 and TRBJ1-2; D gene ambiguous. Germline assignment: CDR1 DFQATT and CDR2 SNEGSKA (reference sequence). The CDR3 has 14 amino acids. Trimming removed 0 bases from V and 0 bases from J, with 8 bases in between. The CDR3 protein is CSARDGIPNYGYTF. CDR3 in DNA: TGCAGTGCTAGAGATGGGATCCCTAACTATGGCTACACCTTC.

This clonotype was counted a single time. The chain combines TRBV2 with TRBJ2-7; D is ambiguous. Trimming cost V 7 bases and J 0 bases, with 13 bases left between them. The CDR3 runs 14 residues. Per the germline V gene, CDR1 is SNHLY and CDR2 is FYNNEI. The CDR3 nucleotides read TGTGCCAGCATGGACCTCACGAGCTCCTACGAGCAGTACTTC. This encodes CASMDLTSSYEQYF.

This clonotype has more than one count but fewer than ten. The rearrangement joins TRBV6-6 to TRBJ2-3; D call uncertain. Germline lookup yields CDR1 MNHNY and CDR2 SVGAGI (reference sequence). CDR3 length equals 14 residues. V lost 6 bases to trimming and J lost 6 bases, with 16 bases between them. In DNA form, the CDR3 reads TGTGCCAGCAGACAAGGGATAGGGATGGATACGCAGTATTTT. Translating it yields CASRQGIGMDTQYF.